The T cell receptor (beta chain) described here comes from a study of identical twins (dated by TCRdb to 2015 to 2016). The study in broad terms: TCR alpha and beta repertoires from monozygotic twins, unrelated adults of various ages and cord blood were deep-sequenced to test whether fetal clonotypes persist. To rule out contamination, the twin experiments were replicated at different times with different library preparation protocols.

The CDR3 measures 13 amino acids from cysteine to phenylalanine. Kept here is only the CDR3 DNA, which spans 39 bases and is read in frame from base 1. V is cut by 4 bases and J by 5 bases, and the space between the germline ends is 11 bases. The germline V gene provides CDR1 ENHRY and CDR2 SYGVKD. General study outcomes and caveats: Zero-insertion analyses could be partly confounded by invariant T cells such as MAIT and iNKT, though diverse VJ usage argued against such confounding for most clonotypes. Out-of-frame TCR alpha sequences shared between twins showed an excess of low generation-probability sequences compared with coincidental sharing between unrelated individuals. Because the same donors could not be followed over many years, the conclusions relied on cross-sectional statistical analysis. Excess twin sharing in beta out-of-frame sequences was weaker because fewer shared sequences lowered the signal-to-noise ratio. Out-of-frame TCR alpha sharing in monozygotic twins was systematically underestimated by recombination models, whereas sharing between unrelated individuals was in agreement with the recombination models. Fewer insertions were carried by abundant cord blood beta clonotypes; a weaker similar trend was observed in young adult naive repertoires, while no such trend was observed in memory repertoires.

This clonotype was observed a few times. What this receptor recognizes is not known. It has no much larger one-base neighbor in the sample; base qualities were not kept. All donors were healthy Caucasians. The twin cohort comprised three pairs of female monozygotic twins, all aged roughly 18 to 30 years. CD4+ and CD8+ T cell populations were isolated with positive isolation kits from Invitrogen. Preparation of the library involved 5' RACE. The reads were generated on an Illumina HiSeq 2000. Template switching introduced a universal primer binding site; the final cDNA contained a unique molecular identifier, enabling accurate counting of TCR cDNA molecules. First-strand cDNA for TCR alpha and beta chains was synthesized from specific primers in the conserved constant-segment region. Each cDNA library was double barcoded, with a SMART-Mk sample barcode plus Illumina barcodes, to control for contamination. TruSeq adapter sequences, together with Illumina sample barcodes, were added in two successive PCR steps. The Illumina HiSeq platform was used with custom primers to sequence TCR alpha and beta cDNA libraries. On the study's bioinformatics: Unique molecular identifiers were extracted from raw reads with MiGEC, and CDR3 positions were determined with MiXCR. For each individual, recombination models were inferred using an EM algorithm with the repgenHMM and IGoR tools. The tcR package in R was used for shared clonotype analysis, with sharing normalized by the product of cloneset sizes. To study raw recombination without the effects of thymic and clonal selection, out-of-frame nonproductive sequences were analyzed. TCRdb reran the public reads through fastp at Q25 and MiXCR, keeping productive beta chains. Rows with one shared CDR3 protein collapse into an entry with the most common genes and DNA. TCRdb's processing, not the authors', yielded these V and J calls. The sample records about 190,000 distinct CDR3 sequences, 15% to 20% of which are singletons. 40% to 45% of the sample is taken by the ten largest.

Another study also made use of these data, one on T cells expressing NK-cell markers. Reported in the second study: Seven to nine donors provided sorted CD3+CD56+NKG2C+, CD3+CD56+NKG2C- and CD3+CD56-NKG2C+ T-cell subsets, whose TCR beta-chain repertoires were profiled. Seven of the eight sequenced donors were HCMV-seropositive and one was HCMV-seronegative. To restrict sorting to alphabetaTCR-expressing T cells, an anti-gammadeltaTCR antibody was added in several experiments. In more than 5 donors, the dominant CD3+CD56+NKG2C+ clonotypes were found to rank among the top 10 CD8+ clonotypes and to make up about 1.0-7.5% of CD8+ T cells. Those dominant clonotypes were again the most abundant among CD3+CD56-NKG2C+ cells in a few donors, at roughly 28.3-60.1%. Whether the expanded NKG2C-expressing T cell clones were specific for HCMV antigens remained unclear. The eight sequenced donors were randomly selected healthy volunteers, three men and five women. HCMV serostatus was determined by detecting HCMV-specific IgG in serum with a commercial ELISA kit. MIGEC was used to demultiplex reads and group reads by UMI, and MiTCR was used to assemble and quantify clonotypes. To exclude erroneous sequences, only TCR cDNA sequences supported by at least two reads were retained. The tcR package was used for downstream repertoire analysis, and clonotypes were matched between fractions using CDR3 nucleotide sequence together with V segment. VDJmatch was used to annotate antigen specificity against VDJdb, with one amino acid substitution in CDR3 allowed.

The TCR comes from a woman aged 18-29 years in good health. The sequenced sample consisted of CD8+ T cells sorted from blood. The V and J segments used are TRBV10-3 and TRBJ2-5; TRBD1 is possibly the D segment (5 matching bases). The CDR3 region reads CAISGSRAETQYF. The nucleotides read TGTGCCATCAGTGGATCCAGGGCGGAGACCCAGTACTTC.